This TCR beta chain comes out of a study of shared clonotypes between healthy human individuals (TCRdb year 2020). Context from the whole study: A few men and a couple of women, aged 18 to 49 years, made up the cohort. For each donor, three plates each were used for CD4 naive and CD4 memory, two plates were used for CD8 naive, and one plate was used for CD8 memory. Blood TCR repertoires of roughly five healthy adults were deeply sequenced to estimate repertoire size and the extent of clonotype sharing between individuals. Libraries were prepared and TCR repertoires were sequenced by different laboratories using diverse techniques, in order to increase sequencing depth and limit assay-specific biases. Per donor, leukapheresis produced somewhere between about 0.85 and 9.5 billion PBMCs. The study at large found these results: Larger estimated clonotype richness was generally found for naive subsets than for memory subsets. Pairwise subsampling led to the expectation that sequencing depth would affect the degree of clonotype sharing among donors. Even with the large sequencing depth, rarefaction of the sorted-subset datasets indicated that sequencing was incomplete. Because the study included a small number of donors, the genetic and exposure-history diversity represented was limited. When several donors were compared, the shared fraction of clonotypes was around 5.1% for naive CD4, around 4% for naive CD8, 2.3% for memory CD4, and approximately 0.4% for memory CD8. Sampling was restricted to blood, and TCR repertoires in tissue are likely to differ from TCR repertoires in blood. Compared with non-shared clonotypes, the clonotypes found in all four sorted-subset donors had higher generation probabilities.

With regard to this clone: Which antigen it targets is not known. Qualities for individual bases were not recorded, and no much larger clone is one base off. Other DNA sequences within the sample encode an identical CDR3.

The junction carries 9 bases between V and J, which are trimmed by 6 bases and 3 bases respectively. The germline V gene provides CDR1 SNHLY and CDR2 FYNNEI. Including the terminal cysteine and phenylalanine, the CDR3 comprises 12 residues. Only CDR3 DNA is held: 36 bases, read in frame from base 1. TCR CDR3 regions were amplified from genomic DNA by multiplex PCR using the deep immunoSEQ assay. For each cell subset, the extracted genomic DNA was distributed evenly across all wells of several immunoSEQ 96-well plates, and each plate served as one replicate. For sorted subsets, each replicate PCR was loaded with approximately 0.2 ug genomic DNA, equivalent to some 31,000 T cell genomes. Purified libraries were measured with a Qubit 3.0 fluorometer, size-checked on a Bioanalyzer 2100, and measured again with the KAPA Library Quantification kit. Every immunoSEQ 96-well plate was sequenced on a separate single-read 150-cycle Illumina NextSeq 550 flow cell. Per the source publication's procedure: Because the immunoSEQ output held only junctional sequences and lacked quality scores, the filtering could not match the filtering applied to full-length reads. To assign V/J genes and CDR3, sequences were annotated using PyIR, a Python wrapper for IgBLAST v1.9, with IMGT germline references. Any read was removed if the V/J assignment was weak (E-value above 1e-6), the CDR3 was missing, or the read contained stop codons, out-of-frame junctions, or ambiguous translated residues. V3J clonotypes were defined by identical inferred V gene, J gene, and CDR3 amino acid sequence. Percentage overlap between repertoires was computed as shared unique clonotypes divided by the size of the smaller repertoire. Three approaches were used to assess repertoire richness: RTK rarefaction, the Chao1 estimator, and Recon v2.1 estimates of unobserved clonotypes. Generation probabilities were computed with OLGA for all TCRbeta clonotypes obtained by the gDNA method from several donors. TCRdb limited this immuneACCESS table to in-frame rearrangements with V and J called. A share of clones is missing; checked studies link under half to unresolved V genes, and the rest is unexplained. The DNA gave D and trimming, while V, J and clone size come from that table. Here the sample has about 2.3 million clones; 80% to 95% occur a single time. Roughly 0.34% of the sample is taken by the ten largest.

The donors were healthy, HIV-negative adults who had no recently reported acute infections or vaccinations. Every donor was a Caucasian adult living in Nashville, Tennessee, USA. Magnetic negative selection was used to enrich CD4+ T cells, after which naive cells were positively selected on CD45RA and the negative fraction became the memory subset. Blood was obtained by leukapheresis, after which PBMCs were separated by Ficoll-Histopaque density gradient centrifugation and cryopreserved in liquid nitrogen vapor phase. Analytical flow cytometry was used to check the purity and quantity of every magnetically sorted T cell population. From each sorted fraction, genomic DNA was isolated and quantified by UV absorbance on a Nanodrop 2000c.

The TCR originated in a man aged 18 to 30 in good health. Some clones in this sample may be carry-over from other donors' samples. Rearrangement joined TRBV2 to TRBJ2-7, and possibly TRBD1, on 6 matching bases. The material sequenced was naive CD4+ T cells from PBMCs. According to the study, the label for this sample's cell subset or site signals: CD45RA+ positively selected. The CDR3 amino acid sequence is: CASSQQGYEQYF. Read as DNA, the sequence is TGTGCCAGCAGCCAACAGGGCTACGAGCAGTACTTC.